This TCR beta chain comes out of a study of T cell responses to AZD1222 COVID-19 vaccine. Study-wide findings and caveats: Spike-specific TCR repertoires showed rising breadth and depth after two AZD1222 doses. With dominance at 160-218 and 743-854, vaccine-associated CD4 TCRs spanned spike.

CDR1 and CDR2 from the germline V gene are SEHNR and FQNEAQ (reference sequence). The V end was cut by 5 bases, the J end by 14 bases, with 22 bases between. The CDR3 spans 15 residues. Using immunoSEQ multiplex PCR, the repertoire was profiled, and TCRdb retains in-frame clones only, with some absent. This table holds about 140,000 clones, about 90% found once. As to this clone: Its specificity is not known. The same CDR3 arises from other DNA sequences in this sample as well.

This TCR was recovered from an adult in good health. The rearrangement uses TRBV7-9 and TRBJ1-6, with D unresolved. The specimen was peripheral blood, collected on day 0 of AZD1222 vaccination. This chain's CDR3 is CASSVKLDDREALHF. CDR3 bases: TGTGCCAGCAGCGTTAAACTTGACGACCGGGAGGCCCTCCACTTT.